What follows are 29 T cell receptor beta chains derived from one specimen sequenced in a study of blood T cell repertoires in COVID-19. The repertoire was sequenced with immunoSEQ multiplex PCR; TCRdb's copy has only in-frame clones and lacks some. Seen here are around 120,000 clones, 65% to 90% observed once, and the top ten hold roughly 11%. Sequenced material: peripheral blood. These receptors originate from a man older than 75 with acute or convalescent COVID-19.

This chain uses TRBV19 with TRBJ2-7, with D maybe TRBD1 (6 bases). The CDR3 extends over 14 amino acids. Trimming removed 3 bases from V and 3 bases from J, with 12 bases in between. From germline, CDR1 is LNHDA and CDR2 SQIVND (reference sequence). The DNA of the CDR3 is TGTGCCAGTAGTATCCCGGGACAAATCTACGAGCAGTACTTC. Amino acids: CASSIPGQIYEQYF. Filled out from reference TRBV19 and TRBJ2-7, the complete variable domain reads DGGITQSPKYLFRKEGQNVTLSCEQNLNHDAMYWYRQDPGQGLRLIYYSQIVNDFQKGDIAEGYSVSREKKESFPLTVTSAQKNPTAFYLCASSIPGQIYEQYFGPGTRLTVT.

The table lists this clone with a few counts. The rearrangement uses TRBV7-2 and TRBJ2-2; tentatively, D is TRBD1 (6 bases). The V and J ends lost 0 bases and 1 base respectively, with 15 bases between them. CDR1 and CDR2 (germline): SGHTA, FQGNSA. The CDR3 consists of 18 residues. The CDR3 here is CASSLATGWAGNTGELFF. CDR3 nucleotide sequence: TGTGCCAGCAGCTTAGCGACAGGATGGGCGGGGAACACCGGGGAGCTGTTTTTT. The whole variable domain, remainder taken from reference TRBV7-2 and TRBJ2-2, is GAGVSQSPSNKVTEKGKDVELRCDPISGHTALYWYRQSLGQGLEFLIYFQGNSAPDKSGLPSDRFSAERTGGSVSTLTIQRTQQEDSAVYLCASSLATGWAGNTGELFFGEGSRLTVL.

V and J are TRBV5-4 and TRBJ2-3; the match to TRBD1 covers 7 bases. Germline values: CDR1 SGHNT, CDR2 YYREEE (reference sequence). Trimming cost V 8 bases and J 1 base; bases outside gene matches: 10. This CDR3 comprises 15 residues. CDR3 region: CASTRQGLGTDTQYF. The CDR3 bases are TGTGCCAGTACTCGACAGGGATTGGGCACAGATACGCAGTATTTT.

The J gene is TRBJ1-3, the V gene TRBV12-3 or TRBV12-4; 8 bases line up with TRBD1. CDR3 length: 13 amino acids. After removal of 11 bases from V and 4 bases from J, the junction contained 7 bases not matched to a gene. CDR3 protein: CAFQGAPGNTIYF. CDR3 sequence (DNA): TGTGCCTTCCAGGGGGCGCCGGGAAACACCATATATTTT.

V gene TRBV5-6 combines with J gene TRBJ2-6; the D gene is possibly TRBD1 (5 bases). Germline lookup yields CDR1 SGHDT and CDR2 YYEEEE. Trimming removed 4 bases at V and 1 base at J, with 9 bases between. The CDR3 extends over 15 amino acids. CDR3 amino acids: CASSPDTSGANVLTF. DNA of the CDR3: TGTGCCAGCAGCCCGGACACGTCTGGGGCCAACGTCCTGACTTTC.

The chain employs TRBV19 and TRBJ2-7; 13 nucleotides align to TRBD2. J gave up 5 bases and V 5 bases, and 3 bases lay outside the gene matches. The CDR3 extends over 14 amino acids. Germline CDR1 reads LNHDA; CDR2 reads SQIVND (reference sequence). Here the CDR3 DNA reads TGTGCCAGTAGTGGACTAGCGGGAGTCAACGAGCAGTACTTC. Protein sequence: CASSGLAGVNEQYF. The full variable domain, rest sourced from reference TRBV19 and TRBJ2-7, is DGGITQSPKYLFRKEGQNVTLSCEQNLNHDAMYWYRQDPGQGLRLIYYSQIVNDFQKGDIAEGYSVSREKKESFPLTVTSAQKNPTAFYLCASSGLAGVNEQYFGPGTRLTVT.

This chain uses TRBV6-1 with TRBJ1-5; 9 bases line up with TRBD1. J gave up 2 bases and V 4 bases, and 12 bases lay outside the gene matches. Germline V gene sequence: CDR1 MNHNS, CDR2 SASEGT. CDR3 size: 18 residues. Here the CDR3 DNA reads TGTGCCAGCAGTGCAACCGGGACAGGGATCCGGGGCAATCAGCCCCAGCATTTT. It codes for CASSATGTGIRGNQPQHF.

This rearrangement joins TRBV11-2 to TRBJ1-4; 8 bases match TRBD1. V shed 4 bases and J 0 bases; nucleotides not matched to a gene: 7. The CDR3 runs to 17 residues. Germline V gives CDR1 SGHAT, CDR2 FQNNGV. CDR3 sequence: CASSSWTGTPTNEKLFF. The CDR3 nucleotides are TGTGCCAGCAGCTCCTGGACAGGGACCCCAACTAATGAAAAACTGTTTTTT. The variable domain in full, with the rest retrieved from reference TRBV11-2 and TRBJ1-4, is EAGVAQSPRYKIIEKRQSVAFWCNPISGHATLYWYQQILGQGPKLLIQFQNNGVVDDSQLPKDRFSAERLKGVDSTLKIQPAKLEDSAVYLCASSSWTGTPTNEKLFFGSGTQLSVL.

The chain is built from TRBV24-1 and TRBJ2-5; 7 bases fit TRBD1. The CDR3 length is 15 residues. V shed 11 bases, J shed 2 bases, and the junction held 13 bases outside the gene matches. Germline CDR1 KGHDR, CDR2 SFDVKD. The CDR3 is CAIRRDSSFQETQYF. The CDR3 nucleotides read TGTGCCATCCGTCGGGACAGCTCCTTTCAAGAGACCCAGTACTTC.

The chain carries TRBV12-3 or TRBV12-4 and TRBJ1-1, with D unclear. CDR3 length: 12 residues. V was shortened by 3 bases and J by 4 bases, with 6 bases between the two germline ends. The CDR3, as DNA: TGTGCCAGCAGTTTCTCGGGCACTGAAGCTTTCTTT. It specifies CASSFSGTEAFF.

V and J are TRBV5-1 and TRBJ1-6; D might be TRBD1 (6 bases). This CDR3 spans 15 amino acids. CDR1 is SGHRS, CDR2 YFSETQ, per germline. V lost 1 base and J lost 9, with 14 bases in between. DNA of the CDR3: TGCGCCAGCAGCTTGAGTACGGCAGGGGTTTCACCCCTCCACTTT. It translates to CASSLSTAGVSPLHF.

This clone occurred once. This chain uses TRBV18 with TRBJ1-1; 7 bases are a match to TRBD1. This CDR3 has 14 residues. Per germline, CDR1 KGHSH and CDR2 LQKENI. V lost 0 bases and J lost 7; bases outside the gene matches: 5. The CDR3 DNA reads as TGTGCCAGCTCACCACCGGGGACAGCCAGTGAAGCTTTCTTT. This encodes CASSPPGTASEAFF.

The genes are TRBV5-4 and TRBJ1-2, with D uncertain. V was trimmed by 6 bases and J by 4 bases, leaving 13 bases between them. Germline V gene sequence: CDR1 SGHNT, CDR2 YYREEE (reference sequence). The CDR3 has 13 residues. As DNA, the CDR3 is TGTGCCAGCAAAATGGCCATCTCCTATGGCTACACCTTC. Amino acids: CASKMAISYGYTF.

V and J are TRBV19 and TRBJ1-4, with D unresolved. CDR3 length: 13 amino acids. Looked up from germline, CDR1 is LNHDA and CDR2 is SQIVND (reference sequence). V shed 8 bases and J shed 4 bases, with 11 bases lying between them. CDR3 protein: CASLNSGNEKLFF. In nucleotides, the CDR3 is TGTGCCAGTCTCAACTCCGGTAATGAAAAACTGTTTTTT.

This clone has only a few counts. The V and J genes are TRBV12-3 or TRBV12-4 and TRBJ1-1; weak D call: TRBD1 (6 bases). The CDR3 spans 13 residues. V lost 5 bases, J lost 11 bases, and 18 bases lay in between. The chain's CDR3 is CASSTNRELVAFF. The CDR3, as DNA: TGTGCCAGCAGTACCAACAGGGAATTGGTGGCTTTCTTT.

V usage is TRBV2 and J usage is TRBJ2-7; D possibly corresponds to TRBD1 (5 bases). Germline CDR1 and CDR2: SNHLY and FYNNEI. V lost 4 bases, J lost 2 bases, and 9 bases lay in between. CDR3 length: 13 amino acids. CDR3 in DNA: TGTGCCAGCAGTGTAGGGGAACCCTACGAGCAGTACTTC. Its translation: CASSVGEPYEQYF.

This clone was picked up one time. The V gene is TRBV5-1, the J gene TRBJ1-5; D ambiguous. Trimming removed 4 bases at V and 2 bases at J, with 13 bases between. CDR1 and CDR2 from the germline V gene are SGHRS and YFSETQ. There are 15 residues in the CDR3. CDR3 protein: CASSVGGQRNQPQHF. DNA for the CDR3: TGCGCCAGCAGCGTCGGAGGGCAGCGCAATCAGCCCCAGCATTTT. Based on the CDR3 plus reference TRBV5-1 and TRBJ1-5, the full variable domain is KAGVTQTPRYLIKTRGQQVTLSCSPISGHRSVSWYQQTPGQGLQFLFEYFSETQRNKGNFPGRFSGRQFSNSRSEMNVSTLELGDSALYLCASSVGGQRNQPQHFGDGTRLSIL.

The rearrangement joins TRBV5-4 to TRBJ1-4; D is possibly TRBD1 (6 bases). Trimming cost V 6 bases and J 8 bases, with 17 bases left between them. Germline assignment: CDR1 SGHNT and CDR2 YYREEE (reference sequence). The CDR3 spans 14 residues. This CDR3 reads CASNREGQEEKLFF. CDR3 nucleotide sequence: TGTGCCAGCAACCGGGAGGGACAAGAGGAAAAACTGTTTTTT. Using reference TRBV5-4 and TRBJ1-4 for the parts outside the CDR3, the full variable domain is ETGVTQSPTHLIKTRGQQVTLRCSSQSGHNTVSWYQQALGQGPQFIFQYYREEENGRGNFPPRFSGLQFPNYSSELNVNALELDDSALYLCASNREGQEEKLFFGSGTQLSVL.

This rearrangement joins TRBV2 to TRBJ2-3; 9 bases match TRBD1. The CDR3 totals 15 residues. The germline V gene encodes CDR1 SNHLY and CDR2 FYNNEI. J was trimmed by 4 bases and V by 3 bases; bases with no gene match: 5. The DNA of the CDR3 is TGTGCCAGCAGTGATTCGGGACAGGGATCAGATACGCAGTATTTT. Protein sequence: CASSDSGQGSDTQYF.

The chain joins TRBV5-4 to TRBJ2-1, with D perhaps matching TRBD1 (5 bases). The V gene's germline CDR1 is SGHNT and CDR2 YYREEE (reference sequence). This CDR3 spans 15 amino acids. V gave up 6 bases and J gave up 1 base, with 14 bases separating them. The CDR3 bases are TGTGCCAGCACCAACCCCAGGGATTCCTACAATGAGCAGTTCTTC. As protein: CASTNPRDSYNEQFF.

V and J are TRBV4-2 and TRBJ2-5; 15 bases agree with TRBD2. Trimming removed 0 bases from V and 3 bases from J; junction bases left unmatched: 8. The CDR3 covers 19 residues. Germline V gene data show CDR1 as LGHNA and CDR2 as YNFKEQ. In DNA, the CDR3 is TGTGCCAGCAGCCAAGATATGGGACTAGCGGGGGGCAGGAAAGAGACCCAGTACTTC. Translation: CASSQDMGLAGGRKETQYF.

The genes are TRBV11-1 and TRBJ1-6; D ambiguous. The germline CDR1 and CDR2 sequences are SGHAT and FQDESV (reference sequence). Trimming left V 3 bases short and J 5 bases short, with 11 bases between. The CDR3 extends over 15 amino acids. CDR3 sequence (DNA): TGTGCCAGCAGCTTCAACGATAGAAATAATTCACCCCTCCACTTT. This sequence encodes CASSFNDRNNSPLHF. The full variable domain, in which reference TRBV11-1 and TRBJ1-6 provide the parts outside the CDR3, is EAEVAQSPRYKITEKSQAVAFWCDPISGHATLYWYRQILGQGPELLVQFQDESVVDDSQLPKDRFSAERLKGVDSTLKIQPAELGDSAMYLCASSFNDRNNSPLHFGNGTRLTVT.

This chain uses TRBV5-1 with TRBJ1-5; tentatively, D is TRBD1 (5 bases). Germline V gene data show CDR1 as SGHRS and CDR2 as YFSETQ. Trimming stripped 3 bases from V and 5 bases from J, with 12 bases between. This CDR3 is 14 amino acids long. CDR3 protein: CASSSLPGDQPQHF. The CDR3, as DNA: TGCGCCAGCAGCTCCCTACCGGGGGATCAGCCCCAGCATTTT.

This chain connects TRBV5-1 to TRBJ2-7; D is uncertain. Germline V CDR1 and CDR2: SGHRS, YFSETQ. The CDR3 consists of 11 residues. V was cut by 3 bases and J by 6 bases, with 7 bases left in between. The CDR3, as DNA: TGCGCCAGCAGCTCGAGTTTCGAGCAGTACTTC. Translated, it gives CASSSSFEQYF.

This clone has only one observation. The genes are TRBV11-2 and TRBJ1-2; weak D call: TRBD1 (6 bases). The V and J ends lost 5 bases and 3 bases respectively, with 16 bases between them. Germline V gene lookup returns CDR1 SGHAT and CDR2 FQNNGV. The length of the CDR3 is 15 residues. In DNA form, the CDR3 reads TGTGCCAGCAGCCTACGGCGTTCAGGGGACTATGGCTACACCTTC. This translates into CASSLRRSGDYGYTF. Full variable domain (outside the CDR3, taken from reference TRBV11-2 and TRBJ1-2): EAGVAQSPRYKIIEKRQSVAFWCNPISGHATLYWYQQILGQGPKLLIQFQNNGVVDDSQLPKDRFSAERLKGVDSTLKIQPAKLEDSAVYLCASSLRRSGDYGYTFGSGTRLTVV.

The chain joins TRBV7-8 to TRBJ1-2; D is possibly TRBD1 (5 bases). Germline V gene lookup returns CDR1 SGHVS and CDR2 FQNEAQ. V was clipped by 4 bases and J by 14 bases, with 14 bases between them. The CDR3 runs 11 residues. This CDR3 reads CASSSSGKWTF. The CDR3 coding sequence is TGTGCCAGCAGCTCGTCAGGGAAGTGGACCTTC.

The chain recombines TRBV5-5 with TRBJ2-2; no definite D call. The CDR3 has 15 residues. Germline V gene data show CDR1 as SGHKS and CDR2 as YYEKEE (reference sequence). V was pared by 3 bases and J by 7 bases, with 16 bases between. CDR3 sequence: CASSSTTAPGGELFF. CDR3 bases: TGTGCCAGCAGCTCCACCACCGCTCCGGGCGGGGAGCTGTTTTTT.

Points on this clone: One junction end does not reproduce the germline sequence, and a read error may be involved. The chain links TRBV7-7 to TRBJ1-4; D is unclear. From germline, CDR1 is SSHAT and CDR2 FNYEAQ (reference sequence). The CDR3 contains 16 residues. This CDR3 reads CASSLGTSPSNEKLFF. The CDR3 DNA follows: TGTGCTAGCAGCTTGGGCACTAGCCCCTCTAATGAAAAACTGTTTTTT.

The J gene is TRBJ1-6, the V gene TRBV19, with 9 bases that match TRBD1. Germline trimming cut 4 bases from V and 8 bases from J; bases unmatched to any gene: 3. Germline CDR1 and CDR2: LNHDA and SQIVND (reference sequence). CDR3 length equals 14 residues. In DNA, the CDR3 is TGTGCCAGTAGTACACAGGGGGCGGATTCACCCCTCCACTTT. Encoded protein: CASSTQGADSPLHF.